Listed below are T cell receptor beta chains from one sample, sequenced in a study of blood T cell repertoires in COVID-19. Using immunoSEQ multiplex PCR, the repertoire was profiled, and TCRdb retains in-frame clones only, with some absent. The sample consists of 350,000 to 450,000 clones, roughly four fifths of them appearing once. Sequencing used PBMCs or T cells enriched from blood (not recorded which). These receptors were taken from a woman in her forties or fifties who had recovered from COVID-19. Both conserved end residues are part of each CDR3. A D gene is named only where the DNA matches it firmly. Clone size appears in some rows only: once, few, many, or a class for an expanded clone.

TRBV29-1	TRBD1	TRBJ1-2	NA	TGCAGCGCCGCGACAGGGGGGTATGGCTACACCTTC	CSAATGGYGYTF
TRBV30	NA	TRBJ1-2	once	TGTGCCTGGAGTTCGGGGGGAATCTATGGCTACACCTTC	CAWSSGGIYGYTF
TRBV15	NA	TRBJ2-2	NA	TGTGCCACCAGCTCACGCGACACCGGGGAGCTGTTTTTT	CATSSRDTGELFF
TRBV3-1/TRBV3-2	NA	TRBJ1-2	NA	TGTGCCAGCAGCCAAGGAGAGGGCAGACAATCGGGCTACACCTTC	CASSQGEGRQSGYTF
TRBV3-1/TRBV3-2	NA	TRBJ1-1	NA	TGTGCCAGCAGTAAAACACCGAACACTGAAGCTTTCTTT	CASSKTPNTEAFF
TRBV13	NA	TRBJ1-1	NA	TGTGCCAGCAGCCAGAATTTGGGGGGCACTGAAGCTTTCTTT	CASSQNLGGTEAFF
TRBV5-1	TRBD1	TRBJ1-2	NA	TGCGCCAGCAGCGCAGGCCTTACAGGGGGCGATGGCTACACCTTC	CASSAGLTGGDGYTF
TRBV5-8	NA	TRBJ1-4	NA	TGTGCCTGCGGAGGGTCGAGCGAAAAACTGTTTTTT	CACGGSSEKLFF
TRBV10-3	NA	TRBJ2-5	NA	TGTGCCATCAGTGAGCCGGGGAACCAAGAGACCCAGTACTTC	CAISEPGNQETQYF
TRBV6-5	NA	TRBJ1-2	NA	TGTGCCAGCAGTCCTACAGGGACCTATGGCTACACCTTC	CASSPTGTYGYTF
TRBV9	NA	TRBJ2-2	NA	TGTGCCAGCAGCGTAGCTAGGGGGACAGCTAACATGGGACTTAACACCGGGGAGCTGTTTTTT	CASSVARGTANMGLNTGELFF
TRBV15	TRBD1	TRBJ1-1	NA	TGTGCCACCAGCACAGGACAGGGGGTGAACACTGAAGCTTTCTTT	CATSTGQGVNTEAFF
TRBV19	TRBD1	TRBJ1-3	NA	TGTGCCAGTACCTTACCGACAGGGTCTGGAAACACCATATATTTT	CASTLPTGSGNTIYF
TRBV30	NA	TRBJ1-1	NA	TGTGCCTGGGACCGTGGGGGCCCAAACACTGAAGCTTTCTTT	CAWDRGGPNTEAFF
TRBV6-5	NA	TRBJ1-1	few	TGTGCCAGCAGTTACTCGACAGGAGTGAACACTGAAGCTTTCTTT	CASSYSTGVNTEAFF
TRBV7-3	TRBD1	TRBJ2-3	few	TGTGCCAGCAAGTTGGACAGGGTCACAGATACGCAGTATTTT	CASKLDRVTDTQYF
TRBV18	TRBD2	TRBJ2-2	NA	TGTGCCAGCGCCGGGACTAGCGGGTCGACCGGGGAGCTGTTTTTT	CASAGTSGSTGELFF
TRBV27	NA	TRBJ1-2	once	TGTGCCAGCAGTTTAGGGAGGGGAAGGGACTGGGGCTACACCTTC	CASSLGRGRDWGYTF
TRBV6-2/TRBV6-3	NA	TRBJ2-1	NA	TGTGCCAGCAGTTACTCCAGGGCAGGGAACCACAATGAGCAGTTCTTC	CASSYSRAGNHNEQFF
TRBV7-8	TRBD1	TRBJ2-7	NA	TGTGCCAGCAGCTTAGCGGGACAGGACTACTACGAGCAGTACTTC	CASSLAGQDYYEQYF
TRBV7-3	NA	TRBJ2-5	NA	TGTGCCAGCAGCTCCTCTGGGTGGGGGGACCAAGAGACCCAGTACTTC	CASSSSGWGDQETQYF
TRBV28	TRBD1	TRBJ1-2	NA	TGTGCCACCATAAGGGACAGAAATAACTATGGCTACACCTTC	CATIRDRNNYGYTF
TRBV11-3	NA	TRBJ1-2	NA	TGTGCCAGCAGCCCTCAGGGAATCCATGGCTACACCTTC	CASSPQGIHGYTF
TRBV9	TRBD1	TRBJ1-2	NA	TGTGCCAGCAGCGAAAGGGACAGGGTAAATTTTGGCTACACCTTC	CASSERDRVNFGYTF
TRBV9	TRBD1	TRBJ1-1	once	TGTGCCAGCAGCGAGACGGACAGGGGTGGGACTGAAGCTTTCTTT	CASSETDRGGTEAFF
TRBV15	TRBD2	TRBJ2-1	NA	TGTGCCACCAGCAGTACTAGGACTAGCGGACTCTCCTACAATGAGCAGTTCTTC	CATSSTRTSGLSYNEQFF
TRBV19	NA	TRBJ1-2	NA	TGTGCCAGTAGTGTCAAGGGGTACGACTATGGCTACACCTTC	CASSVKGYDYGYTF
TRBV21-1	NA	TRBJ2-1	NA	TGTGCCAGCAGCTCACCCGCGACAATCCCCTACAATGAGCAGTTCTTC	CASSSPATIPYNEQFF
TRBV27	NA	TRBJ1-1	NA	TGTGCCAGCAGTCAAAGGGGCACGAACACTGAAGCTTTCTTT	CASSQRGTNTEAFF
TRBV10-2	NA	TRBJ1-6	NA	TGCGCCAGCAGTGAGTCCTTCCTGGGGAGCTCCTATAATTCACCCCTCCACTTT	CASSESFLGSSYNSPLHF
TRBV12-5	NA	TRBJ1-4	NA	TGTGCTAGTGGTTTGATTGTCGGTACAGGGATAAGTCTGGTGGGAAAACTGTTTTTT	CASGLIVGTGISLVGKLFF
TRBV19	TRBD1	TRBJ1-2	NA	TGTGCCAGTAGTATTGTAAGGGACAGGGCCCAGGGAGCGTATGGCTACACCTTC	CASSIVRDRAQGAYGYTF
TRBV29-1	NA	TRBJ1-1	NA	TGCAGCGTTGGCAGGGCTGGACCGAACACTGAAGCTTTCTTT	CSVGRAGPNTEAFF
TRBV10-3	NA	TRBJ1-1	once	TGTGCCATCAGTGAGTCGGGGGGGCAGGGAGCCACTGAAGCTTTCTTT	CAISESGGQGATEAFF
TRBV6-4	TRBD2	TRBJ2-7	NA	TGTGCCAGCATGGGTCTTAAGCGGGAGTCTGGTGAGCAGTACTTC	CASMGLKRESGEQYF
TRBV28	NA	TRBJ1-2	once	TGTGCCAGCAGTTTGGGGGGGCAAAATAACTATGGCTACACCTTC	CASSLGGQNNYGYTF
TRBV19	TRBD1	TRBJ1-4	NA	TGTGCCAGTAGTATTGGACAGGGGGGTGAAAAACTGTTTTTT	CASSIGQGGEKLFF
TRBV13	NA	TRBJ1-2	NA	TGTGCCAGCAGCTTAGGCCTGGCGGGGGCGAACTATGGCTACACCTTC	CASSLGLAGANYGYTF
TRBV15	NA	TRBJ2-7	NA	TGTGCCACCAGCAGAGACCGCCCGACTGTCTTTTCCTACGAGCAGTACTTC	CATSRDRPTVFSYEQYF
TRBV6-2/TRBV6-3	NA	TRBJ1-1	NA	TGTGCCAGCAGTTACTCGAGAGGGGAAGCTTTCTTT	CASSYSRGEAFF
TRBV7-2	TRBD2	TRBJ2-7	NA	TGTGCCAGCAGCTCCAAACTAGCGGGGGGCAACCCCGAGCAGTACTTC	CASSSKLAGGNPEQYF
TRBV28	NA	TRBJ2-7	NA	TGTGCCAGCAGCTCGTCCCACGAGCAGTACTTC	CASSSSHEQYF
TRBV18	NA	TRBJ2-2	once	TGTGCCAGCTCACCACAACAGACGAACACCGGGGAGCTGTTTTTT	CASSPQQTNTGELFF
TRBV7-2	NA	TRBJ2-3	NA	TGTGCCAGCAGCCCAAGCGTCCTTCTGAGGGATACGCAGTATTTT	CASSPSVLLRDTQYF
TRBV19	NA	TRBJ1-5	once	TGTGCCAGTGGGGGGGAGGGAGACAATCAGCCCCAGCATTTT	CASGGEGDNQPQHF
TRBV9	NA	TRBJ2-4	NA	TGTGCCAGCAGCGTAGACGGAGTCCTTGCCAAAAACATTCAGTACTTC	CASSVDGVLAKNIQYF